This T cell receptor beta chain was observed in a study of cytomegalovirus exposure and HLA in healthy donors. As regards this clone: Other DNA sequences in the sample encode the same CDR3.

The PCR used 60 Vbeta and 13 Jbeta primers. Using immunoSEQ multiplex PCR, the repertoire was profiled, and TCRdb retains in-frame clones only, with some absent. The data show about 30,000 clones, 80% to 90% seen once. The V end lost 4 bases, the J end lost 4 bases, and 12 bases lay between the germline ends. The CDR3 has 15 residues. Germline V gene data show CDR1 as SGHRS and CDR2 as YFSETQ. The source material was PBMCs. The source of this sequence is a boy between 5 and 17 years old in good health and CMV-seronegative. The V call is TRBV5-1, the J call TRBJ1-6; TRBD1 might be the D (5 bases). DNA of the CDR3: TGCGCCAGCAGCGGGGGGGAAGGGTATAATTCACCCCTCCACTTT. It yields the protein CASSGGEGYNSPLHF.